This T cell receptor beta chain was observed in a study of blood T cells in healthy people across ages. This CDR3 is built from 14 residues. Looked up from germline, CDR1 is SQVTM and CDR2 is ANQGSEA. The use of a sample-barcoded 5' primer and a J-beta primer mix characterized a second PCR of 7 to 11 cycles. Every cDNA molecule bore a tag from a template-switch adaptor containing 12 random nucleotides. TCRdb used MiXCR to reprocess the 5' RACE reads, holding one entry per CDR3 protein. The data contain hundreds of thousands of distinct CDR3 sequences, roughly 44% of them singletons. Each sample gave at least 6.5 million isolated PBMCs. Findings and limits, study-wide: Diversity estimates drawn from one million T cells were deemed underestimates.

This clonotype has only a few counts. The antigen is undetermined. One junction end does not reproduce the germline sequence, and a read error may be involved. The rearrangement joins TRBV29-1 to TRBJ2-1, with 8 bases fitting TRBD2. What was sequenced was blood. The receptor comes from a man aged 55 to 69 in good health. The CDR3 nucleotides read TGCAGCGCTGAACGGCCGGGGGGGCCAGGTGAGCAGTTCTTC. Encoded protein: CSAERPGGPGEQFF.